This T cell receptor beta chain originates from a study of regulatory T cells in long-lasting Graves disease. The overall study: Treatment with antithyroid drugs for over 5 years, together with positive TSH receptor antibodies, meant persistent Graves' disease.

Through Arm-PCR of CDR3 regions and iRepertoire HTBI primers, TCR beta libraries were built. TCRdb reanalysed the multiplex PCR reads using MiXCR and keeps one entry per CDR3 protein. The sample consists of 500,000 to 800,000 distinct CDR3 sequences, about 30% of them appearing once. This clonotype was recorded a few times. No antigen is known for it. The time point denotes: persistent/refractory GD, antithyroid drugs over 5 years with positive TRAb. From RNA extracted from PBMCs, the TCR library was made. Tubes containing EDTA received about 9.4 milliliters of drawn peripheral blood. Study-wide results and limits: Segments TRBV28, TRBJ1-2 and TRBJ2-5 showed preferential usage in persistent disease. Thyroid tissue was not sampled; only peripheral blood was.

Trimming removed 3 bases from V and 0 bases from J; junction bases left unmatched: 8. Looked up from germline, CDR1 is SGDLS and CDR2 is YYNGEE. The CDR3 sequence is 17 residues long. The specimen was peripheral blood mononuclear cells (PBMCs), collected when the disease was refractory, from a patient treated with antithyroid drugs. This rearrangement joins TRBV9 to TRBJ2-2, with 7 bases identical to TRBD1. The sequence derives from a female donor with Graves disease. The CDR3 here is CASSGPRQGSNTGELFF. CDR3 nucleotides: TGTGCCAGCAGCGGCCCTCGACAGGGTTCGAACACCGGGGAGCTGTTTTTT.